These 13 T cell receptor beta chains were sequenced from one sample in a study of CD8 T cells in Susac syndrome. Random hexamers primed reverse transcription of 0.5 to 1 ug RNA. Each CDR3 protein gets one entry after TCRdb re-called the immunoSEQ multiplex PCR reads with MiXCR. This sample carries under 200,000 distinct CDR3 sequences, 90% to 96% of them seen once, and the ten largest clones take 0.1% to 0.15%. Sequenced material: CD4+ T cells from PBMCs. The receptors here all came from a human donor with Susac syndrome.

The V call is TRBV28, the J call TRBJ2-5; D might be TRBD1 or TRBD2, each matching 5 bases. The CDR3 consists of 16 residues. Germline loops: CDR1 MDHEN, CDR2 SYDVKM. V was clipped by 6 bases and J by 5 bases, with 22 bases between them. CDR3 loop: CASSRTPGRQLETQYF. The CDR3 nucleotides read TGTGCCAGCAGCCGTACCCCGGGACGTCAATTGGAGACCCAGTACTTC.

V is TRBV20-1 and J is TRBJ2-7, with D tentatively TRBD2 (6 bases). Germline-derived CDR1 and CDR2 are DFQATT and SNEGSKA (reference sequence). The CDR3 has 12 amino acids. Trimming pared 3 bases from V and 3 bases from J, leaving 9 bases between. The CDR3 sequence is CSASASVYEQYF. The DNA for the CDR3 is TGCAGTGCTAGTGCTAGCGTCTACGAGCAGTACTTC.

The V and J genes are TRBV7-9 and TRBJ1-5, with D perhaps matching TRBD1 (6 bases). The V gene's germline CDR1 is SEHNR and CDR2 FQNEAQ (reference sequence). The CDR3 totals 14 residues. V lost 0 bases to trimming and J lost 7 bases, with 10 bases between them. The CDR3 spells CASSLASGVQPQHF. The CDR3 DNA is TGTGCCAGCAGCTTAGCGTCAGGGGTACAGCCCCAGCATTTT.

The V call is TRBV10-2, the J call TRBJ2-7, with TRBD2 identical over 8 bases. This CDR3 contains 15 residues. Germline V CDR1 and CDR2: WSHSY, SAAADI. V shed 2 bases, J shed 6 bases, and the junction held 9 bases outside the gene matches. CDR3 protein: CASSEGTGTRLEQYF. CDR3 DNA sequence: TGCGCCAGCAGTGAGGGTACGGGGACTAGGCTCGAGCAGTACTTC.

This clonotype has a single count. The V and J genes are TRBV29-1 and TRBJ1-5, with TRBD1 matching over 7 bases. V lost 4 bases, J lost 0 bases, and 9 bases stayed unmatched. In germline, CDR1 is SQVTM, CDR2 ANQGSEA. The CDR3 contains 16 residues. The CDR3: CSVVGAAGGSNQPQHF. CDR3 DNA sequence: TGCAGCGTTGTCGGGGCGGCAGGGGGTAGCAATCAGCCCCAGCATTTT.

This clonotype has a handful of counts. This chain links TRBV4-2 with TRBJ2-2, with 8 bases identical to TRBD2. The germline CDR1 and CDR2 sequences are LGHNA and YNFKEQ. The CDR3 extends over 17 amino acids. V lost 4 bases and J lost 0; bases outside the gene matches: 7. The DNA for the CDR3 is TGTGCCAGCAGCCGTGCGTACGGGGGGGCGAACACCGGGGAGCTGTTTTTT. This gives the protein CASSRAYGGANTGELFF.

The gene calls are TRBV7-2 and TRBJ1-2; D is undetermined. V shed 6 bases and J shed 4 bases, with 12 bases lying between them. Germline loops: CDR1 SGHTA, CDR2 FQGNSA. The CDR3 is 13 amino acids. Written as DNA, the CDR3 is TGTGCCAGCAGTTCGACTCTGAGCTATGGCTACACCTTC. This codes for CASSSTLSYGYTF.

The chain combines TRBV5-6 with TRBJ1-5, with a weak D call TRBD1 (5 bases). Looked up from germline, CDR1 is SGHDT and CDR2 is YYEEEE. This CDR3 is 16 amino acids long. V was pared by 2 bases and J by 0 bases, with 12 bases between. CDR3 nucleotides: TGTGCCAGCAGCTTTCGGGGCAGGTATAGCAATCAGCCCCAGCATTTT. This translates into CASSFRGRYSNQPQHF.

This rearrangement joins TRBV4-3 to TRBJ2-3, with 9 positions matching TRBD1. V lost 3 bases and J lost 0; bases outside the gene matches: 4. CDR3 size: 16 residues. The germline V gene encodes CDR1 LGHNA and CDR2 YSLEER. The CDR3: CASSHDGQGSTDTQYF. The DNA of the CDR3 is TGCGCCAGCAGCCACGACGGACAGGGGAGCACAGATACGCAGTATTTT.

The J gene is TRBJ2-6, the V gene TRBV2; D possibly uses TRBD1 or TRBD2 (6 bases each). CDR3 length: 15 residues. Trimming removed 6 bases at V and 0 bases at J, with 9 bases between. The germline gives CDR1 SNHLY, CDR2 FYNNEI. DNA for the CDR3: TGTGCCAGCAGAGGGGGGCTCTCTGGGGCCAACGTCCTGACTTTC. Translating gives CASRGGLSGANVLTF.

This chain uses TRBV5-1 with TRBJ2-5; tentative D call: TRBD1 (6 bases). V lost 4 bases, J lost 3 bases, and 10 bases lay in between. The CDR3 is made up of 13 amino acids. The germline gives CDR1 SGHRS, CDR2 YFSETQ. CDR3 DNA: TGCGCCAGCAGCGGAGCAGGGGAAGAGACCCAGTACTTC. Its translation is CASSGAGEETQYF.

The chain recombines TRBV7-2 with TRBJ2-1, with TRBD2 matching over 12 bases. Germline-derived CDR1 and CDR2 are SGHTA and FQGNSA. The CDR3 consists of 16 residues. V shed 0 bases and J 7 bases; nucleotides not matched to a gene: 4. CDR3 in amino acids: CASSLALAGGGNEQFF. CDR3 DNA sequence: TGTGCCAGCAGCTTAGCACTAGCGGGAGGAGGGAATGAGCAGTTCTTC.

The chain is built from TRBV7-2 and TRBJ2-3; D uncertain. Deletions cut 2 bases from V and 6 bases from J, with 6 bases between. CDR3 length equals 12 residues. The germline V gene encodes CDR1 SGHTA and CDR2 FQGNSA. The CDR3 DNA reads TGTGCCAGCAGCTTATACTCGGATACGCAGTATTTT. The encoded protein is CASSLYSDTQYF.